Listed here are 21 T cell receptor beta chains from one sample, sequenced in a study of CD8 T cells in ankylosing spondylitis. No antigens are known for them. TCRdb redid the calling of the 5' RACE reads with MiXCR, one entry per CDR3 protein. The data hold 450,000 or so distinct CDR3 sequences, with roughly 26% observed a single time. Broader study findings: What appeared characteristic of ankylosing spondylitis blood was a TCR beta motif of eight highly homologous variants.

The sample consisted of blood, either unsorted or a sorted T cell fraction (not recorded which). These TCRs come from a male donor with ankylosing spondylitis.

The chain is built from TRBV6-2 or TRBV6-3 and TRBJ2-5, with TRBD1 matching 8 bases. Losses at the gene ends were 0 bases for V and 5 bases for J; bases not matched to a gene: 8. This CDR3 spans 16 amino acids. Germline V gene data show CDR1 as MNHEY and CDR2 as SVGEGT. CDR3 loop: CASSYSRDRLSETQYF. The CDR3 DNA sequence: TGTGCCAGCAGTTACTCGAGGGACAGGCTTTCGGAGACCCAGTACTTC.

This chain links TRBV20-1 with TRBJ2-5; tentative D call: TRBD1 (6 bases). The CDR3 has 15 residues. Germline V gene lookup returns CDR1 DFQATT and CDR2 SNEGSKA (reference sequence). Deletions cut 0 bases from V and 1 base from J, with 12 bases between. CDR3 nucleotides: TGCAGTGCTAGAGATTCCCGGGACATCCAAGAGACCCAGTACTTC. Translating gives CSARDSRDIQETQYF.

The chain combines TRBV2 with TRBJ1-5, with D tentatively TRBD1 (6 bases). There are 15 residues in the CDR3. V was clipped by 5 bases and J by 0 bases, with 11 bases between them. Germline CDR1 and CDR2: SNHLY and FYNNEI. The CDR3 loop is CASSPGQASNQPQHF. CDR3 nucleotide sequence: TGTGCCAGCAGTCCGGGACAAGCTAGCAATCAGCCCCAGCATTTT.

The chain is built from TRBV7-2 and TRBJ2-1, with D unclear. Trimming pared 4 bases from V and 10 bases from J, leaving 11 bases between. Germline V lookup: CDR1 SGHTA, CDR2 FQGNSA. This CDR3 is built from 12 residues. CDR3 sequence: CASSYSFQEQFF. The CDR3 DNA reads TGTGCCAGCAGCTACAGTTTCCAAGAGCAGTTCTTC. Full variable domain (outside the CDR3, taken from reference TRBV7-2 and TRBJ2-1): GAGVSQSPSNKVTEKGKDVELRCDPISGHTALYWYRQSLGQGLEFLIYFQGNSAPDKSGLPSDRFSAERTGGSVSTLTIQRTQQEDSAVYLCASSYSFQEQFFGPGTRLTVL.

The chain combines TRBV5-1 with TRBJ1-5, with unresolved D. This CDR3 comprises 15 residues. Germline CDR1 SGHRS, CDR2 YFSETQ. V lost 0 bases and J 4 bases, leaving 11 bases between the germline ends. The chain's CDR3 is CASSLDGLENQPQHF. The CDR3, as DNA: TGCGCCAGCAGCTTGGATGGGCTGGAGAATCAGCCCCAGCATTTT. The full variable domain, completed using reference TRBV5-1 and TRBJ1-5, is KAGVTQTPRYLIKTRGQQVTLSCSPISGHRSVSWYQQTPGQGLQFLFEYFSETQRNKGNFPGRFSGRQFSNSRSEMNVSTLELGDSALYLCASSLDGLENQPQHFGDGTRLSIL.

In this sample, this clonotype turned up a few times. This chain uses TRBV24-1 with TRBJ2-3, with a tentative D call TRBD1 (5 bases). The length of the CDR3 is 15 residues. Germline V gives CDR1 KGHDR, CDR2 SFDVKD. Trimming cost V 7 bases and J 0 bases, with 13 bases left between them. The CDR3 nucleotides read TGTGCCACCAGCGGAGACAGAGCTAGCACAGATACGCAGTATTTT. Its translation: CATSGDRASTDTQYF.

The CDR3 nucleotides read TGTGCCAGCAGTTTATTAGGGGGAGGGGTTGGAAACACTGAAGCTTTCTTT. Protein product: CASSLLGGGVGNTEAFF. The V gene is TRBV12-3 or TRBV12-4, the J gene TRBJ1-1; TRBD1 might be the D (6 bases). The V end lost 2 bases, the J end lost 2 bases, and 18 bases lay between the germline ends. The CDR3 consists of 17 residues.

This chain uses TRBV6-5 with TRBJ2-7, with 8 bases that match TRBD1. The ends lost 6 bases at V and 1 base at J; junction bases unmatched: 8. CDR1 and CDR2 from the germline V gene are MNHEY and SVGAGI. The CDR3 length is 15 residues. This CDR3 is CASSYDRGSSYEQYV. CDR3 nucleotide sequence: TGTGCCAGCAGCTACGACAGGGGATCATCCTACGAGCAGTACGTC.

The CDR3 region is CSASTGRSYNEQFF. The CDR3 coding sequence is TGCAGTGCTAGCACGGGACGCTCCTACAATGAGCAGTTCTTC. The chain uses TRBV20-1 and TRBJ2-1; either TRBD1 or TRBD2 may supply D (5 bases each). Germline V gene lookup returns CDR1 DFQATT and CDR2 SNEGSKA (reference sequence). The length of the CDR3 is 14 residues. V was clipped by 3 bases and J by 0 bases, with 9 bases between them.

The J gene is TRBJ1-2, the V gene TRBV20-1; 8 nucleotides match TRBD1. The CDR3 is 14 residues long. The germline CDR1 and CDR2 sequences are DFQATT and SNEGSKA (reference sequence). Losses at the gene ends were 4 bases for V and 8 bases for J; bases not matched to a gene: 12. CDR3 amino acids: CSATYRTGRDGYTF. The CDR3 nucleotides read TGCAGTGCTACCTACAGGACAGGGAGGGACGGCTACACCTTC.

V usage is TRBV5-1 and J usage is TRBJ2-5; 7 nucleotides match TRBD2. CDR1 is SGHRS, CDR2 YFSETQ, per germline. Trimming at V came to 0 bases and at J to 4 bases, leaving 3 bases not matched to a gene. The CDR3 runs to 14 residues. CDR3 nucleotide sequence: TGCGCCAGCAGCTTGGTGGTAGCGGGAGAGACCCAGTACTTC. It codes for CASSLVVAGETQYF.

Details on this clonotype: A single base separates this from a much larger clone, so it may be a read error. The rearrangement links TRBV2 to TRBJ2-3; no firm D call. This CDR3 has 12 residues. Trimming shortened V by 6 bases and J by 4 bases, and 8 bases separated the two germline ends. CDR1 is SNHLY, CDR2 FYNNEI, per germline. The CDR3 DNA sequence: TGTGCCAGCAGACCCCCCGCAGATACGCAGTATTTT. It translates to CASRPPADTQYF.

The chain combines TRBV5-1 with TRBJ2-3, with TRBD2 matching over 7 bases. The CDR3 is 14 residues long. CDR1 is SGHRS and CDR2 is YFSETQ in the germline V gene. J lost 11 bases, V lost 7 bases, and 16 bases had no gene match. CDR3 sequence reads: CASVKGAGEDRQYF. The CDR3 nucleotides read TGCGCCAGCGTCAAGGGTGCGGGAGAGGATCGGCAGTATTTT. Combining the CDR3 with reference TRBV5-1 and TRBJ2-3 gives the whole variable domain KAGVTQTPRYLIKTRGQQVTLSCSPISGHRSVSWYQQTPGQGLQFLFEYFSETQRNKGNFPGRFSGRQFSNSRSEMNVSTLELGDSALYLCASVKGAGEDRQYFGPGTRLTVL.

As concerns this clonotype: Sequence at one end of the junction differs from germline and may be a read error. The gene calls are TRBV7-9 and TRBJ2-3; no clear D gene. This CDR3 comprises 15 residues. The germline V gene encodes CDR1 SEHNR and CDR2 FQNEAQ (reference sequence). The CDR3 coding sequence is TGTGTCAGCAGCTTAGCTCGGTCCCTCGGAGATACGCAGTATTTT. It codes for CVSSLARSLGDTQYF. The variable domain in full, with the rest retrieved from reference TRBV7-9 and TRBJ2-3, is DTGVSQNPRHKITKRGQNVTFRCDPISEHNRLYWYRQTLGQGPEFLTYFQNEAQLEKSRLLSDRFSAERPKGSFSTLEIQRTEQGDSAMYLCVSSLARSLGDTQYFGPGTRLTVL.

This rearrangement joins TRBV28 to TRBJ1-2; D gene uncertain. Germline CDR1 MDHEN, CDR2 SYDVKM. This CDR3 contains 15 residues. The V gene lost 5 bases and the J gene lost 4 bases, with 17 bases spanning the gap. This CDR3 is CASSPLSPDIYGYTF. For the CDR3, the DNA is TGTGCCAGCAGTCCCTTGAGTCCAGATATCTATGGCTACACCTTC.

This clonotype was seen only a few times. The chain has TRBV29-1 and TRBJ2-5; tentatively, D is TRBD1 or TRBD2 (5 bases each). The germline V and J ends were trimmed by 7 bases and 5 bases, with 8 bases remaining between them. CDR3 length equals 10 residues. Per germline, CDR1 SQVTM and CDR2 ANQGSEA. The CDR3, as DNA: TGCAGCGGGGGGTTGGAGACCCAGTACTTC. The encoded protein is CSGGLETQYF. Supplemented by reference TRBV29-1 and TRBJ2-5, the full variable domain reads SAVISQKPSRDICQRGTSLTIQCQVDSQVTMMFWYRQQPGQSLTLIATANQGSEATYESGFVIDKFPISRPNLTFSTLTVSNMSPEDSSIYLCSGGLETQYFGPGTRLLVL.

This chain uses TRBV5-1 with TRBJ2-3; D remains unclear. This CDR3 has 14 amino acids. Trimming left V 4 bases short and J 6 bases short, with 15 bases between. Per the germline V gene, CDR1 is SGHRS and CDR2 is YFSETQ. The CDR3: CASSPLGSKDTQYF. The CDR3 nucleotides read TGCGCCAGCAGCCCCCTGGGTAGCAAGGATACGCAGTATTTT. Combining the CDR3 with reference TRBV5-1 and TRBJ2-3 gives the whole variable domain KAGVTQTPRYLIKTRGQQVTLSCSPISGHRSVSWYQQTPGQGLQFLFEYFSETQRNKGNFPGRFSGRQFSNSRSEMNVSTLELGDSALYLCASSPLGSKDTQYFGPGTRLTVL.

The J gene is TRBJ2-5, the V gene TRBV5-1; no firm D call. V lost 6 bases, J lost 5 bases, and 2 bases lay in between. Germline CDR1 is SGHRS and CDR2 is YFSETQ. The CDR3 has 9 amino acids. CDR3 region: CASKETQYF. The CDR3 DNA is TGCGCCAGCAAGGAGACCCAGTACTTC.

The rearrangement links TRBV29-1 to TRBJ2-1; D is perhaps TRBD2 (6 bases). The germline V gene has CDR1 SQVTM and CDR2 ANQGSEA. V lost 8 bases to trimming and J lost 0 bases, with 14 bases between them. The length of the CDR3 is 14 residues. DNA of the CDR3: TGCAGCACCCATCTAGCGCGCTCCTACAATGAGCAGTTCTTC. Its protein product is CSTHLARSYNEQFF.

V and J are TRBV24-1 and TRBJ1-2; TRBD1 might be the D (5 bases). V gave up 9 bases and J gave up 4 bases, with 11 bases separating them. Per the germline V gene, CDR1 is KGHDR and CDR2 is SFDVKD. CDR3 length: 12 amino acids. CDR3 nucleotide sequence: TGTGCCACCTGGGAGGGGTCCTATGGCTACACCTTC. It is translated as CATWEGSYGYTF.

The rearrangement uses TRBV18 and TRBJ1-2, with no clear D. V lost 4 bases, J lost 6 bases, and 12 bases lay in between. CDR1 is KGHSH, CDR2 LQKENI, per germline. CDR3 length: 13 residues. For the CDR3, the DNA is TGTGCCAGCTCACAAGGGCGAGAGGATGGCTACACCTTC. It yields the protein CASSQGREDGYTF.